The 27 T cell receptor beta chains below come from one sample, sequenced in a study of T cell responses to AZD1222 COVID-19 vaccine. Clones were sequenced by immunoSEQ multiplex PCR, and TCRdb holds only the in-frame ones, with some missing. Of under 120,000 clones listed, 70% to 90% are singletons. Sequencing was performed on peripheral blood, taken 28 days after the second AZD1222 dose. The receptor set was obtained from an adult who received the AZD1222 COVID-19 vaccine.

This clone was seen just once. The chain carries TRBV6-2 or TRBV6-3 and TRBJ2-3, with 7 bases matching TRBD1. The V and J ends lost 5 bases and 4 bases, in that order; junction bases with no gene match: 9. The length of the CDR3 is 15 residues. Germline CDR1 is MNHEY and CDR2 is SVGEGT. CDR3 DNA sequence: TGTGCCAGCAGTCAATACAGGGGCGGTGCAGATACGCAGTATTTT. This sequence encodes CASSQYRGGADTQYF.

The gene calls are TRBV14 and TRBJ2-1, with 8 bases matching TRBD1. Germline V CDR1 and CDR2: SGHDN, FVKESK. The V segment lost 4 bases and the J segment 9 bases; nucleotides outside the gene matches: 8. This CDR3 is 14 amino acids long. As DNA, the CDR3 is TGTGCCAGCAGCCTTCGGTCAGGGGGCGCTGAGCAGTTCTTC. It encodes CASSLRSGGAEQFF.

V usage is TRBV2 and J usage is TRBJ2-5, with 14 positions matching TRBD2. CDR1 is SNHLY and CDR2 is FYNNEI in the germline V gene. The CDR3 is made up of 18 amino acids. V was clipped by 6 bases and J by 5 bases; unmatched bases: 14. The CDR3 bases are TGTGCCAGCAGCGCTGACCCGGGACTAGCGGGAGAGAGGGAGACCCAGTACTTC. As protein: CASSADPGLAGERETQYF.

CDR3 nucleotides: TGTGCCAGCAGCTATACGGGACAGGGGGCTTACGAGCAGTACTTC. It translates to CASSYTGQGAYEQYF. This chain uses TRBV6-5 with TRBJ2-7; TRBD1 aligns across 12 bases. Trimming cost V 6 bases and J 4 bases; bases outside gene matches: 7. The CDR3 is made up of 15 amino acids. The V gene's germline CDR1 is MNHEY and CDR2 SVGAGI.

The J gene is TRBJ2-7, the V gene TRBV11-2, with D perhaps given as TRBD1 or TRBD2 (5 bases each). V was cut by 1 base and J by 6 bases, with 16 bases left in between. The CDR3 extends over 15 amino acids. The V gene's germline CDR1 is SGHAT and CDR2 FQNNGV. CDR3 nucleotides: TGTGCCAGCAGCTTAGCTGGGGGAAGGGGTCGCGAGCAGTACTTC. Protein product: CASSLAGGRGREQYF.

The rearrangement joins TRBV3-1 (or the pseudogene TRBV3-2) to TRBJ2-6; 7 positions agree with TRBD1. The CDR3 totals 16 residues. Germline CDR1 and CDR2: LGHDT and YNNKEL (reference sequence). J gave up 4 bases and V 3 bases, and 6 bases lay outside the gene matches. The CDR3 DNA reads as TGTGCCAGCAGCCACCCCGGGACAGTCGGGGCCAACGTCCTGACTTTC. Amino acids: CASSHPGTVGANVLTF.

This chain links TRBV11-2 with TRBJ2-7, with TRBD2 matching 7 bases. Trimming cost V 4 bases and J 6 bases; bases outside gene matches: 9. CDR3 length: 14 residues. Germline lookup yields CDR1 SGHAT and CDR2 FQNNGV. This CDR3 is CASSSWTREVEQYF. DNA for the CDR3: TGTGCCAGCAGCTCATGGACTAGAGAAGTCGAGCAGTACTTC.

The rearrangement links TRBV12-3 or TRBV12-4 to TRBJ1-1; D is ambiguous. The ends were cut back, 4 bases at V and 3 bases at J, with 9 bases in the middle. The CDR3 covers 13 residues. The CDR3 DNA reads as TGTGCCAGCAGTTCCCTTAGCCACACTGAAGCTTTCTTT. It specifies CASSSLSHTEAFF.

The chain combines TRBV27 with TRBJ2-1, with 10 bases lining up with TRBD1. The trim removed 2 bases at V and 8 bases at J, leaving 9 bases unmatched. This CDR3 spans 16 amino acids. Germline values: CDR1 MNHEY, CDR2 SMNVEV (reference sequence). The DNA for the CDR3 is TGTGCCAGCAGTTTAACCGACAGGGGGCGATCCCATGAGCAGTTCTTC. Translating it yields CASSLTDRGRSHEQFF.

The chain recombines TRBV7-6 with TRBJ2-5; 10 nucleotides align to TRBD1. Germline trimming cut 5 bases from V and 5 bases from J; bases unmatched to any gene: 5. Germline CDR1 SGHVS, CDR2 FNYEAQ. The CDR3 loop spans 14 amino acids. The CDR3 DNA reads TGTGCCAGCAGCACGGGACAGGGGAAGGAGACCCAGTACTTC. Translated: CASSTGQGKETQYF.

The chain has TRBV19 and TRBJ2-7; D call uncertain. V was clipped by 7 bases and J by 3 bases, with 13 bases between them. Germline lookup yields CDR1 LNHDA and CDR2 SQIVND (reference sequence). This CDR3 has 13 residues. The CDR3 here is CASKATRSYEQYF. The DNA of the CDR3 is TGTGCCAGTAAAGCTACCAGGAGCTACGAGCAGTACTTC.

The rearrangement joins TRBV2 to TRBJ1-5; 9 bases are shared with TRBD1. From germline, CDR1 is SNHLY and CDR2 FYNNEI. The CDR3 has 16 residues. The V and J ends lost 4 bases and 5 bases, in that order; junction bases with no gene match: 9. CDR3 nucleotide sequence: TGTGCCAGCAGTGGAGGCACGACAGGGGGGGATCAGCCCCAGCATTTT. Translated: CASSGGTTGGDQPQHF.

This chain links TRBV19 with TRBJ2-3; the match to TRBD2 covers 8 bases. In germline, CDR1 is LNHDA, CDR2 SQIVND (reference sequence). This CDR3 comprises 14 residues. V dropped 3 bases and J dropped 5; count of bases not matched to a gene: 4. The CDR3 loop reads CASSMSLAGDTQYF. The CDR3 region has the DNA TGTGCCAGTAGTATGAGCCTAGCGGGAGATACGCAGTATTTT.

The chain's CDR3 is CASSRDQETQYF. The CDR3 nucleotides are TGTGCCAGCAGTAGGGACCAAGAGACCCAGTACTTC. The rearrangement links TRBV6-5 to TRBJ2-5; D call uncertain. Trimming took 5 bases from V and 0 from J, leaving 4 bases between them. CDR3 size: 12 residues. Germline CDR1 MNHEY, CDR2 SVGAGI.

The V and J genes are TRBV21-1 and TRBJ2-2. TRBV21-1 is given as a pseudogene. The CDR3 runs 19 residues. The CDR3 DNA reads as TGTGCCAGCAGCAAAAGACCAACCTACGGAAACGCGAACACCGGGGAGCTGTTTTTT. Translated: CASSKRPTYGNANTGELFF.

V and J are TRBV3-1 (or the pseudogene TRBV3-2) and TRBJ2-1; the D gene is possibly TRBD2 (6 bases). The V and J ends lost 0 bases and 8 bases respectively, with 11 bases between them. Germline lookup yields CDR1 LGHDT and CDR2 YNNKEL (reference sequence). CDR3 length: 14 residues. CDR3 DNA: TGTGCCAGCAGCCAAGATCACGGGAGCTATGAGCAGTTCTTC. It is translated as CASSQDHGSYEQFF.

The rearrangement uses TRBV7-9 and TRBJ1-2, with D uncertain. Germline loops: CDR1 SEHNR, CDR2 FQNEAQ (reference sequence). V was clipped by 5 bases and J by 3 bases, with 19 bases between them. The CDR3 length is 16 residues. The CDR3: CASSTLLTAEDYGYTF. DNA of the CDR3: TGTGCCAGCAGCACTCTGTTGACCGCGGAAGACTATGGCTACACCTTC. The full variable domain, in which reference TRBV7-9 and TRBJ1-2 provide the parts outside the CDR3, is DTGVSQNPRHKITKRGQNVTFRCDPISEHNRLYWYRQTLGQGPEFLTYFQNEAQLEKSRLLSDRFSAERPKGSFSTLEIQRTEQGDSAMYLCASSTLLTAEDYGYTFGSGTRLTVV.

V is TRBV7-9 and J is TRBJ2-2; D gene uncertain. CDR3 size: 15 residues. Trimming took off 3 bases at V and 0 bases at J, with 8 bases between the two ends. The germline V gene encodes CDR1 SEHNR and CDR2 FQNEAQ (reference sequence). The CDR3 nucleotides are TGTGCCAGCAGCTTGAAGTCAGCGAACACCGGGGAGCTGTTTTTT. As protein: CASSLKSANTGELFF.

The table lists this clone with a few counts. The chain recombines TRBV20-1 with TRBJ1-1; 8 bases line up with TRBD1. The CDR3 consists of 14 residues. From germline, CDR1 is DFQATT and CDR2 SNEGSKA (reference sequence). V shed 3 bases and J 7 bases; nucleotides not matched to a gene: 10. CDR3 protein: CSASTQGAPLEAFF. As DNA, the CDR3 is TGCAGTGCTAGTACCCAGGGGGCTCCCCTTGAAGCTTTCTTT.

This clone was observed a single time. The rearrangement uses TRBV28 and TRBJ1-5; D is possibly TRBD1 (5 bases). The CDR3 has 14 amino acids. Germline V gene data show CDR1 as MDHEN and CDR2 as SYDVKM. V dropped 2 bases and J dropped 6 bases, with 11 bases sitting between them. The CDR3 reads CASSLGGVAQPQHF. The CDR3 nucleotides read TGTGCCAGCAGTTTAGGGGGGGTTGCTCAGCCCCAGCATTTT.

This clone was detected only once. V and J are TRBV4-2 and TRBJ1-5; no clear D gene. The V and J ends lost 2 bases and 5 bases respectively, with 7 bases between them. CDR1 LGHNA and CDR2 YNFKEQ come from the germline V gene. This CDR3 is built from 13 residues. CDR3 DNA sequence: TGTGCCAGCAGCCAATTCTCCGATCAGCCCCAGCATTTT. Translating gives CASSQFSDQPQHF.

The chain links TRBV28 to TRBJ2-2; 9 bases match TRBD1. V shed 6 bases, J shed 7 bases, and the junction held 9 bases outside the gene matches. The CDR3 has 15 residues. CDR1 MDHEN and CDR2 SYDVKM come from the germline V gene. The CDR3 DNA reads TGTGCCAGCAGAACCGGGACAGGGAATTTCGGGGAGCTGTTTTTT. It encodes CASRTGTGNFGELFF.

This clone appeared once. The genes are TRBV10-3 and TRBJ2-5; D remains unclear. From germline, CDR1 is ENHRY and CDR2 SYGVKD. Between the trimmed V and J ends, which lost 3 bases and 0 bases, there was a span of 5 bases. This CDR3 comprises 13 residues. This chain's CDR3 is CAISEHNQETQYF. CDR3 coding DNA: TGTGCCATCAGTGAACACAACCAAGAGACCCAGTACTTC.

The CDR3 loop reads CASILPHSYEQYF. CDR3 coding DNA: TGCGCCAGCATTCTTCCCCACTCCTACGAGCAGTACTTC. The V call is TRBV10-1, the J call TRBJ2-7, with D unclear. V was cut by 7 bases and J by 0 bases, with 10 bases left in between. The CDR3 extends over 13 amino acids. The germline gives CDR1 WNHNN, CDR2 SYGVQD (reference sequence).

The CDR3 protein is CASSLDGQHGYTF. CDR3 coding DNA: TGTGCCAGCAGCTTGGATGGACAGCATGGCTACACCTTC. The chain recombines TRBV5-4 with TRBJ1-2, with D possibly being TRBD1 (6 bases). The CDR3 has 13 amino acids. CDR1 and CDR2 from the germline V gene are SGHNT and YYREEE (reference sequence). Trimming stripped 0 bases from V and 6 bases from J, with 9 bases between.

This chain connects TRBV5-1 to TRBJ2-2; no clear D. There are 15 residues in the CDR3. Germline V gives CDR1 SGHRS, CDR2 YFSETQ. V was pared by 0 bases and J by 3 bases, with 9 bases between. The CDR3 nucleotides are TGCGCCAGCAGCTTGGCACCCCCTTACACCGGGGAGCTGTTTTTT. Its translation is CASSLAPPYTGELFF.

V usage is TRBV14 and J usage is TRBJ2-2, with 8 bases matching TRBD2. V lost 3 bases to trimming and J lost 1 base; unmatched junction nucleotides: 7. CDR1 is SGHDN, CDR2 FVKESK, per germline. The CDR3 spans 17 residues. In DNA form, the CDR3 reads TGTGCCAGCAGCCACCGGACGGGGGGGAGGAACACCGGGGAGCTGTTTTTT. Protein sequence: CASSHRTGGRNTGELFF. The variable domain in full, with the rest retrieved from reference TRBV14 and TRBJ2-2, is EAGVTQFPSHSVIEKGQTVTLRCDPISGHDNLYWYRRVMGKEIKFLLHFVKESKQDESGMPNNRFLAERTGGTYSTLKVQPAELEDSGVYFCASSHRTGGRNTGELFFGEGSRLTVL.